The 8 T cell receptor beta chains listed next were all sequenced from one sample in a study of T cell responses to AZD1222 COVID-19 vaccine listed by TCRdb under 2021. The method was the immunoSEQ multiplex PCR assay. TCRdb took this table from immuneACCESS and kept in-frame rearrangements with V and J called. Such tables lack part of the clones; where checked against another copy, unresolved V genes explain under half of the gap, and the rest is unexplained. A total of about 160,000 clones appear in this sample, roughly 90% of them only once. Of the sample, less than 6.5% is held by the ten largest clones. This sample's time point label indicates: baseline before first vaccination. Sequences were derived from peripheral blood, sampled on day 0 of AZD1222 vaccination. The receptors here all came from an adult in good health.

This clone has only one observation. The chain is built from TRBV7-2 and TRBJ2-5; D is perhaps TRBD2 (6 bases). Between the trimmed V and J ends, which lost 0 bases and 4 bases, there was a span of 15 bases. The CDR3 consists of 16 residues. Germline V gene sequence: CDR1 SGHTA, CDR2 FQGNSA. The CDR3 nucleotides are TGTGCCAGCAGCTTAGCGGGGCGCGGGATCGGAGAGACCCAGTACTTC. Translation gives CASSLAGRGIGETQYF.

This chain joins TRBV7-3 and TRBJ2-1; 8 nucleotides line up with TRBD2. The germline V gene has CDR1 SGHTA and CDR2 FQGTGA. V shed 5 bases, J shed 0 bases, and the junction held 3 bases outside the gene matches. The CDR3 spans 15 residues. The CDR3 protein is CASSLSGDSYNEQFF. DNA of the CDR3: TGTGCCAGCAGCCTTAGCGGGGACTCCTACAATGAGCAGTTCTTC.

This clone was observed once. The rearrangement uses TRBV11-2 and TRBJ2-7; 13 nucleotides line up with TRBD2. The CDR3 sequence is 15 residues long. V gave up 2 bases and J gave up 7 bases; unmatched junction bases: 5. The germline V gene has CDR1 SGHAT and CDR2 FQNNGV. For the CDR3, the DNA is TGTGCCAGCAGCTTACTCGGGACTAGCGGGGAAGAGCAGTACTTC. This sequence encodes CASSLLGTSGEEQYF.

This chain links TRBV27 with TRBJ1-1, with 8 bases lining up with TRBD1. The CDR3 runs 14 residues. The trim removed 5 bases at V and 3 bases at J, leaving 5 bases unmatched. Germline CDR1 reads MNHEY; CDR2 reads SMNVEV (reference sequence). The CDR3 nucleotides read TGTGCCAGCAGTCGCCAGGGGGCGTACACTGAAGCTTTCTTT. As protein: CASSRQGAYTEAFF.

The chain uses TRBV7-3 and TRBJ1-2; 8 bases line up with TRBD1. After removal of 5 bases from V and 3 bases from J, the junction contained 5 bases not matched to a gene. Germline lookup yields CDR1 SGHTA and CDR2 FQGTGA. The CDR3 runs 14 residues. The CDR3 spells CASSPTGGDYGYTF. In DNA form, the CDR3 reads TGTGCCAGCAGCCCTACAGGGGGTGACTATGGCTACACCTTC.

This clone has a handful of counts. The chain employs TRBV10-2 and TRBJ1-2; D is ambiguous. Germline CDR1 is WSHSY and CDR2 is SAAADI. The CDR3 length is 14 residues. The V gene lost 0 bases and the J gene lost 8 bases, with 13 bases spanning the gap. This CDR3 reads CASSESSGTSGYTF. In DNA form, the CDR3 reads TGCGCCAGCAGTGAGTCGTCGGGAACATCCGGCTACACCTTC.

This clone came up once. The CDR3 DNA reads TGTGCCAGCAGCCAAGTGGGTGGACACGATGAGCAGTTCTTC. This codes for CASSQVGGHDEQFF. J is TRBJ2-1 and V is TRBV4-2; weak D call: TRBD1 (5 bases). CDR1 is LGHNA and CDR2 is YNFKEQ in the germline V gene. The CDR3 sequence is 14 residues long. V lost 1 base to trimming and J lost 8 bases, with 12 bases between them.

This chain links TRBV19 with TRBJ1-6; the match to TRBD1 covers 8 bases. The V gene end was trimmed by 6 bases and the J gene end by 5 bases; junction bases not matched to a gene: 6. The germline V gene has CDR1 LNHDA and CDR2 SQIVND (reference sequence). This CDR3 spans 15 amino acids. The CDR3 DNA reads TGTGCCAGTAGGGGCAGGGGGCGGAATAATTCACCCCTCCACTTT. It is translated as CASRGRGRNNSPLHF.